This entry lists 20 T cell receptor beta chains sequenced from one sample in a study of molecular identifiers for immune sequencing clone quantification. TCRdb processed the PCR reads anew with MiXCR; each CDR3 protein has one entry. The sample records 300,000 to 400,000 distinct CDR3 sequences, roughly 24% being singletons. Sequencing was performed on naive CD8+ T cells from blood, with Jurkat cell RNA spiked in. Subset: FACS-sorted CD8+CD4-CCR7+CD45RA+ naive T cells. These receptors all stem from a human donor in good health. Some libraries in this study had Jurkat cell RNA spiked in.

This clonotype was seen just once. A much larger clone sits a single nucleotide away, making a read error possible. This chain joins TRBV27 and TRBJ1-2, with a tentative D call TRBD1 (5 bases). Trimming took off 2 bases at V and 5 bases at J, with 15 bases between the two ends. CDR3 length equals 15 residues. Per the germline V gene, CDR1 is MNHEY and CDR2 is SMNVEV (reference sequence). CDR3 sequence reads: CASSLGHPVYYGYTF. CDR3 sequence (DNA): TGTGCCAGCAGTTTAGGACACCCAGTTTATTATGGCTACACCTTC.

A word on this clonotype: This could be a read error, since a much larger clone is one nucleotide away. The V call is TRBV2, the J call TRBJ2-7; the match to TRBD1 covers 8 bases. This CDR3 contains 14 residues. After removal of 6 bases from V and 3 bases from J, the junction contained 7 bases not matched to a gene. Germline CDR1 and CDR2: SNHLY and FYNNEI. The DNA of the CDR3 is TGTGCCAGCAGATCGACAGGGGTTCACTACGAGCAGTACTTC. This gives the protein CASRSTGVHYEQYF.

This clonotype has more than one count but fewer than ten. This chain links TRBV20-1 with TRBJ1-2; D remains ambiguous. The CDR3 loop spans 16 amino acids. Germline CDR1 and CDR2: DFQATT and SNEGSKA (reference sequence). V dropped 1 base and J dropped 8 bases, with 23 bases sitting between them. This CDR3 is CSARVGPTDSRGGYTF. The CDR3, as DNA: TGCAGTGCTAGAGTCGGTCCTACAGACTCCAGAGGGGGCTACACCTTC.

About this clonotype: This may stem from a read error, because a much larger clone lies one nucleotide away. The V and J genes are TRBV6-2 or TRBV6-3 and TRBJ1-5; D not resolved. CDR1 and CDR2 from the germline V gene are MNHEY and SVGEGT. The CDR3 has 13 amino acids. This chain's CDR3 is CASSNESNLPQHF. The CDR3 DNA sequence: TGTGCCAGCAGCAACGAGAGCAATCTGCCCCAGCATTTT.

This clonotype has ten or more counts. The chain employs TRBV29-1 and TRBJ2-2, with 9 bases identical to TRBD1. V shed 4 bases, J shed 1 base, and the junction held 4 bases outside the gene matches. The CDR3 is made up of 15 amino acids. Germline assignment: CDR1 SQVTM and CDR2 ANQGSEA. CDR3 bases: TGCAGCGTTGGGGGGGGACAGGGGAACACCGGGGAGCTGTTTTTT. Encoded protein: CSVGGGQGNTGELFF.

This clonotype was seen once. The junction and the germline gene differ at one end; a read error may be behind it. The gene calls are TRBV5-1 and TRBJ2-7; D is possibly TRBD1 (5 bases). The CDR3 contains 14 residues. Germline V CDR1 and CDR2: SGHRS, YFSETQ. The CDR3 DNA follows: TGCGCGAGCAGCATGGCCGTAGGGGACTACGAGCAGTACTTC. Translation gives CASSMAVGDYEQYF. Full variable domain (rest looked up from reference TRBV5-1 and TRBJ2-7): KAGVTQTPRYLIKTRGQQVTLSCSPISGHRSVSWYQQTPGQGLQFLFEYFSETQRNKGNFPGRFSGRQFSNSRSEMNVSTLELGDSALYLCASSMAVGDYEQYFGPGTRLTVT.

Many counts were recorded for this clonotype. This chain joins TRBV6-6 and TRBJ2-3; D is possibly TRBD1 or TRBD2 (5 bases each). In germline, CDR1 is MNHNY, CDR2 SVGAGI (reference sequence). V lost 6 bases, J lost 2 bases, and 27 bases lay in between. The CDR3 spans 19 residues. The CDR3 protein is CASSTNHLGAELSTDTQYF. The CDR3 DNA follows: TGTGCCAGCAGCACCAACCATCTCGGGGCCGAACTATCCACAGATACGCAGTATTTT.

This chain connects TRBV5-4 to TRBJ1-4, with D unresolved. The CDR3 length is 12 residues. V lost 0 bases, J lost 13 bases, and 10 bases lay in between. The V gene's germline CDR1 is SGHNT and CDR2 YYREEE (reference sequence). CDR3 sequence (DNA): TGTGCCAGCAGCTTGGGCGATGAATTACTGTTTTTT. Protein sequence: CASSLGDELLFF.

The CDR3 DNA reads TGTGCCAGCAGTACTAGCGGGGGGGTCCACAATGAGCAGTTCTTC. Amino acids: CASSTSGGVHNEQFF. The V and J genes are TRBV25-1 and TRBJ2-1; 13 positions match TRBD2. The CDR3 has 15 amino acids. The germline V gene encodes CDR1 MGHDK and CDR2 SYGVNS. V shed 5 bases, J shed 5 bases, and the junction held 3 bases outside the gene matches.

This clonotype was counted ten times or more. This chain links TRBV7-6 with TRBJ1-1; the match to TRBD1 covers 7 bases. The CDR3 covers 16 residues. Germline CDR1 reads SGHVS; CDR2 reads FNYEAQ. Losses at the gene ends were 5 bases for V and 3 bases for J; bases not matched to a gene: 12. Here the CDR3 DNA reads TGTGCCAGCAGCCCGCACACGCAAACAGGGGACACTGAAGCTTTCTTT. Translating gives CASSPHTQTGDTEAFF.

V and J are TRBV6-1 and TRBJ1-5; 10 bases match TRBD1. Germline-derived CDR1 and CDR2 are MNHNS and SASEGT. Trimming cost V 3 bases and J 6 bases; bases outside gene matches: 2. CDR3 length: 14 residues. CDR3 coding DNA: TGTGCCAGCAGTGACGGGACAGGGGTTCAGCCCCAGCATTTT. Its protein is CASSDGTGVQPQHF.

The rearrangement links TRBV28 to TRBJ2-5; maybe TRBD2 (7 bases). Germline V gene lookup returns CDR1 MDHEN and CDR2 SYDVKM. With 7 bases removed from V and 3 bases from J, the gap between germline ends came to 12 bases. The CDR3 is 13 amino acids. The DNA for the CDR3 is TGTGCCAGCACCCCGGGGGGCAAAGAGACCCAGTACTTC. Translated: CASTPGGKETQYF.

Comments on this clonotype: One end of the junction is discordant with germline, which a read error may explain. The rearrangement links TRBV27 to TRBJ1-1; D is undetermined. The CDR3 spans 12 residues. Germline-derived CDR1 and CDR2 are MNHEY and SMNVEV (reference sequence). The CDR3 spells CASGLVGTEAFF. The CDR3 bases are TGTGCCAGCGGTTTGGTTGGGACTGAAGCTTTCTTT.

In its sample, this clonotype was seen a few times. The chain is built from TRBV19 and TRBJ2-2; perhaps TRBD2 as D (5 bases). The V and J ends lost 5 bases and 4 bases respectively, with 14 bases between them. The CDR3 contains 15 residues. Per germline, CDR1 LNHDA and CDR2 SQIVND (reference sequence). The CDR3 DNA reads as TGTGCCAGTAGTCGGGGTACCCGGGGCACCGGGGAGCTGTTTTTT. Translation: CASSRGTRGTGELFF.

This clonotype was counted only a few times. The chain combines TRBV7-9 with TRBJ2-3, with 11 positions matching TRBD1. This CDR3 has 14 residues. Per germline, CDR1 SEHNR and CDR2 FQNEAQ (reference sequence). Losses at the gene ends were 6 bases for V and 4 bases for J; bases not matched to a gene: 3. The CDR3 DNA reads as TGTGCCAGCAGACGGGACAGGGGGGCAGATACGCAGTATTTT. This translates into CASRRDRGADTQYF.

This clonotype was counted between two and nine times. CDR3 loop: CASSLSQGYEQYF. The CDR3 region has the DNA TGTGCCAGCAGTTTATCCCAGGGGTACGAGCAGTACTTC. This sequence joins TRBV27 and TRBJ2-7; tentatively, D is TRBD1 (6 bases). The CDR3 has 13 amino acids. Germline CDR1 is MNHEY and CDR2 is SMNVEV (reference sequence). The V end was cut by 0 bases, the J end by 4 bases, with 7 bases between.

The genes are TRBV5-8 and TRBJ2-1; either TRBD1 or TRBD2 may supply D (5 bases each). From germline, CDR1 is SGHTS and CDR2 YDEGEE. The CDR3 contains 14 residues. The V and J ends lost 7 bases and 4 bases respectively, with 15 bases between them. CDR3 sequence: CASRDGVPYNEQFF. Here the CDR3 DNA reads TGTGCCAGCCGGGACGGAGTACCATACAATGAGCAGTTCTTC.

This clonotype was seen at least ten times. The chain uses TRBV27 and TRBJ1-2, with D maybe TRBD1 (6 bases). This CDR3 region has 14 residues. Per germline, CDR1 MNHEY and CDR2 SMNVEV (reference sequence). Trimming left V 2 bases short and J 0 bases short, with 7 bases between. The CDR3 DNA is TGTGCCAGCAGTTTAGGGGGGCCTAACTATGGCTACACCTTC. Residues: CASSLGGPNYGYTF.

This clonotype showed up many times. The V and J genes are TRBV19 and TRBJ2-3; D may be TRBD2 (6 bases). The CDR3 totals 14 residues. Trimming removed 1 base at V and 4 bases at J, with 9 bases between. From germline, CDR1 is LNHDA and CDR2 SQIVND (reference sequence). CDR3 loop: CASSIGGGADTQYF. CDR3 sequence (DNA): TGTGCCAGTAGTATAGGCGGAGGGGCAGATACGCAGTATTTT.

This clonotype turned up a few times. The CDR3 spells CASSQVSPIGSYNEQFF. The CDR3 DNA sequence: TGCGCCAGCAGCCAAGTTTCACCGATTGGGTCCTACAATGAGCAGTTCTTC. V gene TRBV4-3 combines with J gene TRBJ2-1; D gene ambiguous. This CDR3 region has 17 residues. Germline-derived CDR1 and CDR2 are LGHNA and YSLEER. Trimming pared 1 base from V and 1 base from J, leaving 14 bases between.